This TCR beta chain was captured by sequencing in a study of T cell responses to AZD1222 COVID-19 vaccine. TCRdb's table, derived via immunoSEQ multiplex PCR, lists solely in-frame clones and lacks some. The sample contains about 180,000 clones, about nine tenths of which appear only once. The length of the CDR3 is 17 residues. After removal of 4 bases from V and 7 bases from J, the junction contained 18 bases not matched to a gene. CDR1 MGHRA and CDR2 YSYEKL come from the germline V gene. The chain is built from TRBV4-1 and TRBJ2-7; 8 bases match TRBD1. Here the sequenced sample was peripheral blood, taken on day 0 of AZD1222 vaccination. This TCR came from an adult in good health. This chain's CDR3 is CASSRTGKADETGEQYF. The DNA for the CDR3 is TGCGCCAGCAGCCGGACAGGGAAGGCTGATGAAACAGGGGAGCAGTACTTC.